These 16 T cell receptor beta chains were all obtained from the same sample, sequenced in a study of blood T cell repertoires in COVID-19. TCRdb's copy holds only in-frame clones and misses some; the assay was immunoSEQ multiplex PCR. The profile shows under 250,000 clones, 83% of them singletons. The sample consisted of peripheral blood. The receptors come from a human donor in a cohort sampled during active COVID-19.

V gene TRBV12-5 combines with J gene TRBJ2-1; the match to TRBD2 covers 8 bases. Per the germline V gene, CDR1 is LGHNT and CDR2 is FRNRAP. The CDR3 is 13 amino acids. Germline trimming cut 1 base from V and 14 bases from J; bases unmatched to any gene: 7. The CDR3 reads CASGLAGAGGKFF. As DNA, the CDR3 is TGTGCTAGTGGTTTGGCAGGGGCGGGGGGTAAGTTCTTC.

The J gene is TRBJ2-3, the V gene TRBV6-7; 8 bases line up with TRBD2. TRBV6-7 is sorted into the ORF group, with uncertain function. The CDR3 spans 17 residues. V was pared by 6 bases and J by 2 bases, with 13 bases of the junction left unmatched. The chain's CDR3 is CASSPLGAGGPTDTQYF. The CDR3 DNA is TGTGCCAGCAGCCCTTTGGGGGCGGGGGGCCCCACAGATACGCAGTATTTT.

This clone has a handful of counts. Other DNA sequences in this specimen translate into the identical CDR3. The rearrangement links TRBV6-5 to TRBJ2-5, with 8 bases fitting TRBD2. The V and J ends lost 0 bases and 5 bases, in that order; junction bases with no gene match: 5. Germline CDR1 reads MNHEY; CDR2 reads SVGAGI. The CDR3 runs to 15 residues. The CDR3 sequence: CASSYSAGGGETQYF. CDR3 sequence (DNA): TGTGCCAGCAGTTACTCCGCGGGGGGAGGGGAGACCCAGTACTTC.

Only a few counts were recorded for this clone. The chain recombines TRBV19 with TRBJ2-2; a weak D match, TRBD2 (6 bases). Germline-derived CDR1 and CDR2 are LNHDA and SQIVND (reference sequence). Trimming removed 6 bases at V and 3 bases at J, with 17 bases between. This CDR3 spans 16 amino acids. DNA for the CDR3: TGTGCCAGTAGAGGGAACCCGGGACTGTACACCGGGGAGCTGTTTTTT. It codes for CASRGNPGLYTGELFF.

DNA for the CDR3: TGTGCCAGCAGCAGGACAGGGGGCCGTGAAAAACTGTTTTTT. Residues: CASSRTGGREKLFF. The chain is built from TRBV5-5 and TRBJ1-4; 11 nucleotides align to TRBD1. This CDR3 region has 14 residues. The germline CDR1 and CDR2 sequences are SGHKS and YYEKEE (reference sequence). V was clipped by 4 bases and J by 7 bases; unmatched bases: 3.

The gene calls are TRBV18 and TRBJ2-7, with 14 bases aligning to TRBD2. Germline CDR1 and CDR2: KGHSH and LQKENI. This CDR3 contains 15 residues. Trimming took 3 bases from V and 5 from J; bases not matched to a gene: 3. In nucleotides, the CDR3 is TGTGCCAGCTCACCCGGGACTAGCGGGAGCCACGAGCAGTACTTC. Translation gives CASSPGTSGSHEQYF. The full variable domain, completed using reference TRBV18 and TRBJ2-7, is NAGVMQNPRHLVRRRGQEARLRCSPMKGHSHVYWYRQLPEEGLKFMVYLQKENIIDESGMPKERFSAEFPKEGPSILRIQQVVRGDSAAYFCASSPGTSGSHEQYFGPGTRLTVT.

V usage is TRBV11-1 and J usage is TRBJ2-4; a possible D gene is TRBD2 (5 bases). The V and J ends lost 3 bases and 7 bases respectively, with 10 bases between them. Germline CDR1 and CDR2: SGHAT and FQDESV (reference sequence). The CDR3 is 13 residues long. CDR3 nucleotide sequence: TGTGCCAGCAGCTTCGGACCGGGGAACATTCAGTACTTC. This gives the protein CASSFGPGNIQYF.

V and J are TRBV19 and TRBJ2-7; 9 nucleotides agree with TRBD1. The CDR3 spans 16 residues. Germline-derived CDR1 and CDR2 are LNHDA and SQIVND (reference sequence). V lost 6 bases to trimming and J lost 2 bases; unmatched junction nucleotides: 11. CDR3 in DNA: TGTGCCAGTAGCGATCCCGGGACAGGGTCCCCCTACGAGCAGTACTTC. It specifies CASSDPGTGSPYEQYF.

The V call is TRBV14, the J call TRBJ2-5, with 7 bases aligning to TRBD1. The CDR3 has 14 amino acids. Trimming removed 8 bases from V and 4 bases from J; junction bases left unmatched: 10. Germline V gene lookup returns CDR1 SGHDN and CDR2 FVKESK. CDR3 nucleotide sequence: TGTGCCAGCCACTTGACAGGGACCCCAGAGACCCAGTACTTC. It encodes CASHLTGTPETQYF.

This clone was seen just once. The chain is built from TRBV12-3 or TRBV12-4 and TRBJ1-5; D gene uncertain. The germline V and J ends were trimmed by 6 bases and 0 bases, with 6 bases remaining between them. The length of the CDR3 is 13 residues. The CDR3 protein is CASRYSSNQPQHF. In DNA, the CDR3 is TGTGCCAGCAGATACAGTAGCAATCAGCCCCAGCATTTT.

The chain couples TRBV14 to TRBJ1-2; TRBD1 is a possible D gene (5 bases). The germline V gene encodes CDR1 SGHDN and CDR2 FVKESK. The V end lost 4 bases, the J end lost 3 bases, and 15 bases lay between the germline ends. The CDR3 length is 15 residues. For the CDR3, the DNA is TGTGCCAGCAGCCCCCCCGGGGGTTTTCACTATGGCTACACCTTC. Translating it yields CASSPPGGFHYGYTF.

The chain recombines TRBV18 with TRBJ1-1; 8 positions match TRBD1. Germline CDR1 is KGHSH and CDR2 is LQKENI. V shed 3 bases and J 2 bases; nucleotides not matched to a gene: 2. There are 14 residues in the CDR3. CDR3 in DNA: TGTGCCAGCTCACCGGACAGGGTAAACACTGAAGCTTTCTTT. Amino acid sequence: CASSPDRVNTEAFF. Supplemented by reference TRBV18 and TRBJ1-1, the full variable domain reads NAGVMQNPRHLVRRRGQEARLRCSPMKGHSHVYWYRQLPEEGLKFMVYLQKENIIDESGMPKERFSAEFPKEGPSILRIQQVVRGDSAAYFCASSPDRVNTEAFFGQGTRLTVV.

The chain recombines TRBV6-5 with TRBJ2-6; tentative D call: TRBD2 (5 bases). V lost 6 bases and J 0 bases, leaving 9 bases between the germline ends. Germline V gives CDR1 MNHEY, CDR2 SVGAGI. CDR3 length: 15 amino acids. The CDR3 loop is CASRDSSSGANVLTF. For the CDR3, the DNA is TGTGCCAGCAGGGACTCGAGCTCTGGGGCCAACGTCCTGACTTTC.

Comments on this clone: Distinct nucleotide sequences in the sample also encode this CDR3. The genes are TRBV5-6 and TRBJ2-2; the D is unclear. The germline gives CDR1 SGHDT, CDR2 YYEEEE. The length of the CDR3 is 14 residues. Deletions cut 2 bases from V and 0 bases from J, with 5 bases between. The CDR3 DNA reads TGTGCCAGCAGCTTCCCGGCGAACACCGGGGAGCTGTTTTTT. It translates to CASSFPANTGELFF.

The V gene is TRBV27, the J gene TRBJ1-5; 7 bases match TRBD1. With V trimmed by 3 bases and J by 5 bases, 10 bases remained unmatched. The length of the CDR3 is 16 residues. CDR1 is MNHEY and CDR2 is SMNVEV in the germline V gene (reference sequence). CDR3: CASSFPETGSDQPQHF. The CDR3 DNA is TGTGCCAGCAGTTTCCCTGAGACAGGGAGCGATCAGCCCCAGCATTTT.

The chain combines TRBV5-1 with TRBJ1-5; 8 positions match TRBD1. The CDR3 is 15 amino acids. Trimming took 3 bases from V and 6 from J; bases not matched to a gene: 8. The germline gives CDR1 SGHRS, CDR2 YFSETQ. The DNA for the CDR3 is TGCGCCAGCAGCTACGCAGGGGGCGCGGGTCAGCCCCAGCATTTT. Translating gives CASSYAGGAGQPQHF.